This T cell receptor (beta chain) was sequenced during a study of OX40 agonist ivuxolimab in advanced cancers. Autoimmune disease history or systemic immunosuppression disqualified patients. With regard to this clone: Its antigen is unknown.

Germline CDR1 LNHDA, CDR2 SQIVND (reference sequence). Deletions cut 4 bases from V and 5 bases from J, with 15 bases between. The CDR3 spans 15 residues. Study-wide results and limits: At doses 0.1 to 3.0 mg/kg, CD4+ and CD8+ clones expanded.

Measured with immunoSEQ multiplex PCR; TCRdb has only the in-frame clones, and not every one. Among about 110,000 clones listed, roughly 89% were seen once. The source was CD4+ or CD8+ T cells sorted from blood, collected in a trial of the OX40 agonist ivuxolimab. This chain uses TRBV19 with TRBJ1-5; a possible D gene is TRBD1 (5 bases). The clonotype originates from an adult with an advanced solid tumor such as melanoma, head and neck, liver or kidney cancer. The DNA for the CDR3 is TGTGCCAGTAGTAATGGGAGGGACGGTTATCAGCCCCAGCATTTT. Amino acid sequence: CASSNGRDGYQPQHF.